A single sample is the source of the 24 T cell receptor beta chains below, sequenced in a study of cytomegalovirus exposure and HLA in healthy donors (dated by TCRdb to 2015 to 2018). Libraries were made using the immunoSEQ multiplex PCR assay. TCRdb mirrors the immuneACCESS table, restricted to in-frame sequences. Some clones are absent from its copies; in checked studies, under half trace to an unresolved V gene, and the reason for the others is unknown. The sample records roughly 86,000 clones, almost 97% of which are singletons. The ten largest clones represent roughly 1.6% of the sample. The sequencing sample was made of PBMCs. These TCRs come from a man younger than 35 in good health and CMV-seropositive.

This sequence joins TRBV7-2 and TRBJ2-1, with TRBD2 matching 16 bases. Germline V gives CDR1 SGHTA, CDR2 FQGNSA. Trimming cost V 5 bases and J 7 bases; bases outside gene matches: 8. The CDR3 extends over 17 amino acids. This CDR3 is CASSLGLAGGLRNEQFF. CDR3 DNA sequence: TGTGCCAGCAGCCTGGGACTAGCGGGGGGGCTTCGGAATGAGCAGTTCTTC.

This chain links TRBV28 with TRBJ2-7, with a possible D match to TRBD2 (5 bases). The germline CDR1 and CDR2 sequences are MDHEN and SYDVKM. Trimming took 4 bases from V and 2 from J, leaving 15 bases between them. CDR3 length equals 15 residues. CDR3 amino acids: CASSSGLKPPYEQYF. Here the CDR3 DNA reads TGTGCCAGCAGTTCCGGACTCAAGCCACCCTACGAGCAGTACTTC. Based on the CDR3 plus reference TRBV28 and TRBJ2-7, the full variable domain is DVKVTQSSRYLVKRTGEKVFLECVQDMDHENMFWYRQDPGLGLRLIYFSYDVKMKEKGDIPEGYSVSREKKERFSLILESASTNQTSMYLCASSSGLKPPYEQYFGPGTRLTVT.

V is TRBV18 and J is TRBJ2-2, with D possibly being TRBD2 (6 bases). Trimming removed 2 bases from V and 7 bases from J, with 11 bases in between. Germline V CDR1 and CDR2: KGHSH, LQKENI. The CDR3 is made up of 14 amino acids. Written as DNA, the CDR3 is TGTGCCAGCTCACCAGCTAGCGCGGGCGGGGAGCTGTTTTTT. It specifies CASSPASAGGELFF.

CDR3 residues: CAWSGTGAYEQYF. Here the CDR3 DNA reads TGTGCCTGGAGCGGGACAGGGGCCTACGAGCAGTACTTC. This chain joins TRBV30 and TRBJ2-7, with 10 bases matching TRBD1. The CDR3 loop spans 13 amino acids. In germline, CDR1 is GTSNPN, CDR2 SVGIG (reference sequence). The trim removed 3 bases at V and 2 bases at J, leaving 1 base unmatched.

The rearrangement uses TRBV9 and TRBJ1-4; D may be TRBD1 (5 bases). Germline loops: CDR1 SGDLS, CDR2 YYNGEE. The germline V and J ends were trimmed by 2 bases and 4 bases, with 9 bases remaining between them. The CDR3 totals 14 residues. CDR3 region: CASSVGGVNEKLFF. The CDR3 DNA reads as TGTGCCAGCAGCGTGGGGGGAGTTAATGAAAAACTGTTTTTT.

This chain connects TRBV10-1 to TRBJ1-2, with D unclear. The length of the CDR3 is 12 residues. Germline lookup yields CDR1 WNHNN and CDR2 SYGVQD (reference sequence). With 7 bases removed from V and 8 bases from J, the gap between germline ends came to 14 bases. The CDR3 loop reads CASKVGECGYTF. The CDR3 DNA sequence: TGCGCCAGCAAGGTGGGCGAGTGCGGCTACACCTTC.

The chain combines TRBV5-1 with TRBJ2-5, with 12 positions matching TRBD1. The ends lost 3 bases at V and 4 bases at J; junction bases unmatched: 4. The CDR3 has 15 residues. Germline V gene sequence: CDR1 SGHRS, CDR2 YFSETQ. CDR3 nucleotides: TGCGCCAGCAGCTCGGGACAGGGGGCTAGAGAGACCCAGTACTTC. It codes for CASSSGQGARETQYF.

The chain employs TRBV28 and TRBJ1-1; the D gene is possibly TRBD1 (6 bases). V was trimmed by 5 bases and J by 11 bases, leaving 18 bases between them. Germline V CDR1 and CDR2: MDHEN, SYDVKM. This CDR3 has 13 amino acids. Written as DNA, the CDR3 is TGTGCCAGCAGTCTTTTGGACGGGGGGGGCGCTTTCTTT. The encoded protein is CASSLLDGGGAFF.

V gene TRBV5-1 combines with J gene TRBJ2-7; D perhaps matches TRBD1 (5 bases). In germline, CDR1 is SGHRS, CDR2 YFSETQ. The CDR3 spans 15 residues. V was cut by 5 bases and J by 0 bases, with 15 bases left in between. CDR3 residues: CASRTAGYNSYEQYF. CDR3 DNA: TGCGCCAGCAGAACAGCAGGGTACAACTCCTACGAGCAGTACTTC.

J is TRBJ2-7 and V is TRBV27, with D unresolved. Trimming removed 10 bases from V and 4 bases from J, with 11 bases in between. CDR3 size: 11 residues. CDR1 is MNHEY and CDR2 is SMNVEV in the germline V gene (reference sequence). The DNA for the CDR3 is TGTGCCACCTCGACTGGATACGAGCAGTACTTC. Its protein is CATSTGYEQYF.

This chain links TRBV6-5 with TRBJ2-2; D is possibly TRBD2 (5 bases). Trimming stripped 10 bases from V and 3 bases from J, with 18 bases between. There are 15 residues in the CDR3. CDR1 is MNHEY, CDR2 SVGAGI, per germline. This CDR3 is CATIRRAVDTGELFF. In DNA, the CDR3 is TGTGCCACCATAAGGCGGGCCGTAGACACCGGGGAGCTGTTTTTT.

CDR3 coding DNA: TGTGCCAGCAGCTCTGCCTACGAGCAGTACTTC. Protein: CASSSAYEQYF. The chain carries TRBV13 and TRBJ2-7; D gene ambiguous. The CDR3 contains 11 residues. The V gene lost 4 bases and the J gene lost 2 bases, with 3 bases spanning the gap. CDR1 PRHDT and CDR2 FYEKMQ come from the germline V gene (reference sequence).

This clone was observed a single time. V and J are TRBV13 and TRBJ2-5, with D perhaps matching TRBD1 (6 bases). The DNA end is a closer match to TRBJ2-7, so the J assignment may be wrong. CDR3 size: 13 residues. Germline values: CDR1 PRHDT, CDR2 FYEKMQ (reference sequence). In DNA form, the CDR3 reads TGTGCCAGCAGCCGTAGGGGGAGCTACGAGCAGTACTTC. This sequence encodes CASSRRGSYEQYF.

The J gene is TRBJ2-7, the V gene TRBV5-6; D is perhaps TRBD2 (6 bases). The CDR3 runs 15 residues. The germline V gene encodes CDR1 SGHDT and CDR2 YYEEEE. Trimming pared 4 bases from V and 4 bases from J, leaving 18 bases between. CDR3 residues: CASSPGVAGWYEQYF. DNA for the CDR3: TGTGCCAGCAGCCCTGGAGTTGCGGGATGGTACGAGCAGTACTTC.

This clone turned up a few times. This chain links TRBV5-6 with TRBJ2-7; weak D call: TRBD2 (5 bases). The CDR3 length is 12 residues. V lost 4 bases to trimming and J lost 7 bases, with 12 bases between them. Germline lookup yields CDR1 SGHDT and CDR2 YYEEEE. The CDR3 DNA reads TGTGCCAGCAGCCGCAGAAGAGGGGAGCAGTACTTC. Translation gives CASSRRRGEQYF.

The CDR3 coding sequence is TGTGCCAGCTCCCAAAGTCGGCAGACAGGTCGTGGCTACACCTTC. Its protein is CASSQSRQTGRGYTF. This chain connects TRBV18 to TRBJ1-2, with D possibly being TRBD1 (6 bases). The CDR3 extends over 15 amino acids. Germline V gives CDR1 KGHSH, CDR2 LQKENI. Trimming took 6 bases from V and 7 from J, leaving 21 bases between them.

CDR3 in amino acids: CASSTPGTGHAAFF. The CDR3 nucleotides read TGTGCCAGCAGCACACCCGGGACAGGGCATGCAGCTTTCTTT. V usage is TRBV9 and J usage is TRBJ1-1, with 9 nucleotides matching TRBD1. Losses at the gene ends were 4 bases for V and 10 bases for J; bases not matched to a gene: 11. Germline V gene sequence: CDR1 SGDLS, CDR2 YYNGEE. The CDR3 is 14 amino acids.

The V gene is TRBV9, the J gene TRBJ1-2, with a weak D call TRBD1 (5 bases). In germline, CDR1 is SGDLS, CDR2 YYNGEE. The CDR3 has 12 amino acids. Trimming removed 4 bases from V and 4 bases from J, with 8 bases in between. The CDR3: CASSPQGYGYTF. The CDR3 DNA reads TGTGCCAGCAGCCCCCAGGGCTATGGCTACACCTTC.

V usage is TRBV6-6 and J usage is TRBJ2-7; weak D call: TRBD2 (6 bases). Trimming took off 5 bases at V and 6 bases at J, with 14 bases between the two ends. The CDR3 has 13 residues. Germline lookup yields CDR1 MNHNY and CDR2 SVGAGI (reference sequence). CDR3 loop: CASSPRRAGEQYF. CDR3 nucleotide sequence: TGTGCCAGCAGTCCCCGGAGGGCGGGCGAGCAGTACTTC.

This chain uses TRBV6-5 with TRBJ1-1; TRBD1 matches 10 bases. V lost 6 bases, J lost 3 bases, and 7 bases stayed unmatched. Germline CDR1 MNHEY, CDR2 SVGAGI. This CDR3 has 15 amino acids. The CDR3 DNA is TGTGCCAGCAGCCAAACGGGACAGGGGTACACTGAAGCTTTCTTT. Its translation: CASSQTGQGYTEAFF.

V gene TRBV5-1 combines with J gene TRBJ1-1; D is possibly TRBD1 (5 bases). The CDR3 runs to 13 residues. V was clipped by 4 bases and J by 2 bases, with 9 bases between them. The germline V gene has CDR1 SGHRS and CDR2 YFSETQ. The CDR3 region has the DNA TGCGCCAGCAGCCAGGGTGGTAACACTGAAGCTTTCTTT. Amino acid sequence: CASSQGGNTEAFF.

V is TRBV9 and J is TRBJ2-3, with 7 bases lining up with TRBD2. Trimming cost V 1 base and J 4 bases; bases outside gene matches: 6. Germline assignment: CDR1 SGDLS and CDR2 YYNGEE. The CDR3 spans 15 residues. The CDR3 here is CASSVPRGDSDTQYF. The CDR3 DNA follows: TGTGCCAGCAGCGTACCTCGGGGGGATTCAGATACGCAGTATTTT.

The V call is TRBV7-9, the J call TRBJ2-1; the match to TRBD2 covers 9 bases. Germline loops: CDR1 SEHNR, CDR2 FQNEAQ (reference sequence). This CDR3 region has 15 residues. The V and J ends lost 3 bases and 7 bases, in that order; junction bases with no gene match: 7. In DNA, the CDR3 is TGTGCCAGCAGCTTCATAGCGGGAGTTAAGAATGAGCAGTTCTTC. It translates to CASSFIAGVKNEQFF.

The chain carries TRBV6-6 and TRBJ2-7, with D tentatively TRBD2 (5 bases). Trimming pared 6 bases from V and 0 bases from J, leaving 15 bases between. The CDR3 has 15 residues. Germline assignment: CDR1 MNHNY and CDR2 SVGAGI (reference sequence). The CDR3 sequence: CASSPPSTSSYEQYF. The CDR3 DNA sequence: TGTGCCAGCAGCCCCCCTAGCACCAGCTCCTACGAGCAGTACTTC.